Listed below are T cell receptor beta chains from one sample, sequenced in a study of T-cell memory formation after mild COVID-19. One entry per CDR3 protein, called by TCRdb with MiXCR from the 5' RACE reads. The sample lists roughly 370,000 distinct CDR3 sequences; 16% were seen once. Input material: PBMCs or a T cell subset sorted from them (not recorded which). These receptors all stem from a man younger than 30 who had mild COVID-19 (a few samples of this study predate the infection). Cell type and time point are not known. CDR3s include the opening cysteine and the closing phenylalanine or tryptophan. Each record gives: D gene, V gene, J gene, clone size, CDR3 protein, CDR3 DNA. A D gene is named only where the DNA matches it firmly. Some rows mark clone size as missing; the rest say once, few, many or name a class of expanded clone.

D gene: -
V gene: TRBV7-9
J gene: TRBJ1-2
clone size: -
CDR3 protein: CASSRVGSYGYTF
CDR3 DNA: TGTGCCAGCAGTCGGGTGGGTTCCTATGGCTACACCTTC

D gene: TRBD1
V gene: TRBV11-3
J gene: TRBJ2-7
clone size: -
CDR3 protein: CASSGQGQPYEQYF
CDR3 DNA: TGTGCCAGCAGCGGCCAGGGACAGCCCTACGAGCAGTACTTC

D gene: -
V gene: TRBV7-7
J gene: TRBJ2-3
clone size: few
CDR3 protein: CASSFSGFSTDTQYF
CDR3 DNA: TGTGCTAGCAGCTTCTCAGGATTTAGCACAGATACGCAGTATTTT

D gene: TRBD1
V gene: TRBV7-9
J gene: TRBJ2-3
clone size: few
CDR3 protein: CASSLGTGGVADTQYF
CDR3 DNA: TGTGCCAGCAGCTTAGGGACAGGGGGAGTTGCAGATACGCAGTATTTT

D gene: TRBD1
V gene: TRBV7-9
J gene: TRBJ1-2
clone size: -
CDR3 protein: CASSRGTGNGYTF
CDR3 DNA: TGTGCCAGCAGCCGCGGGACAGGGAATGGCTACACCTTC

D gene: TRBD2
V gene: TRBV5-1
J gene: TRBJ2-1
clone size: -
CDR3 protein: CASSAGGRSITYNEQFF
CDR3 DNA: TGCGCCAGCAGTGCGGGGGGTAGGAGCATAACCTACAATGAGCAGTTCTTC

D gene: TRBD2
V gene: TRBV9
J gene: TRBJ2-2
clone size: -
CDR3 protein: CASQGGRTGELFF
CDR3 DNA: TGTGCCAGCCAGGGAGGGCGGACCGGGGAGCTGTTTTTT

D gene: -
V gene: TRBV28
J gene: TRBJ1-4
clone size: -
CDR3 protein: CASLQEKLFF
CDR3 DNA: TGTGCCAGCCTACAGGAAAAACTGTTTTTT

D gene: -
V gene: TRBV20-1
J gene: TRBJ1-1
clone size: -
CDR3 protein: CSAQRGVEAFF
CDR3 DNA: TGCAGTGCCCAGCGAGGTGTTGAAGCTTTCTTT

D gene: -
V gene: TRBV5-1
J gene: TRBJ1-3
clone size: -
CDR3 protein: CASSLGYPGNTIYF
CDR3 DNA: TGCGCCAGCAGCTTGGGGTATCCAGGAAACACCATATATTTT

D gene: TRBD1
V gene: TRBV20-1
J gene: TRBJ1-1
clone size: -
CDR3 protein: CSAIRQGGTNTEAFF
CDR3 DNA: TGCAGTGCTATAAGACAGGGGGGTACGAACACTGAAGCTTTCTTT

D gene: -
V gene: TRBV20-1
J gene: TRBJ1-2
clone size: few
CDR3 protein: CSARDRETGLGGYTF
CDR3 DNA: TGCAGTGCTAGAGATCGAGAAACAGGGCTAGGCGGCTACACCTTC

D gene: -
V gene: TRBV18
J gene: TRBJ1-6
clone size: many
CDR3 protein: CASSSASTNSPLHF
CDR3 DNA: TGTGCCAGCTCGAGTGCGTCTACCAATTCACCCCTCCACTTT

D gene: -
V gene: TRBV7-9
J gene: TRBJ1-4
clone size: -
CDR3 protein: CASSRPGAANEKLFF
CDR3 DNA: TGTGCCAGCAGCCGCCCGGGGGCAGCTAATGAAAAACTGTTTTTT

D gene: -
V gene: TRBV5-1
J gene: TRBJ2-1
clone size: -
CDR3 protein: CASRSSNEQFF
CDR3 DNA: TGCGCCAGCCGCTCTAGCAATGAGCAGTTCTTC

D gene: -
V gene: TRBV27
J gene: TRBJ1-2
clone size: -
CDR3 protein: CASSGDGLIGYTF
CDR3 DNA: TGTGCCAGCAGTGGCGACGGCTTAATTGGCTACACCTTC